Sequencing of this T cell receptor beta chain was carried out in a study of control samples from healthy donors and cancer patients. The CDR3 length is 15 residues. CDR1 SGHKS and CDR2 YYEKEE come from the germline V gene (reference sequence). Trimming pared 5 bases from V and 5 bases from J, leaving 19 bases between. Repertoires were generated with immunoSEQ multiplex PCR, while TCRdb's copy carries only in-frame clones and drops some. The sample carries around 180,000 clones, 90% to 95% recorded once. The sequence derives from a woman younger than 35 in good health. Sequenced input: blood. V gene TRBV5-5 combines with J gene TRBJ1-2; D may be TRBD1 (5 bases). DNA for the CDR3: TGTGCCAGCAGGGGGGGACGGTTCGAATTTTATGGCTACACCTTC. This translates into CASRGGRFEFYGYTF.